One T cell receptor beta chain is described in this entry. Its antigen remains unknown. Sequenced by immunoSEQ multiplex PCR; TCRdb stores in-frame clones only, minus some. This sample yields approximately 260,000 clones, of which 80% to 85% are seen a single time; around 0.68% belongs to the top ten. These data originate in a study of Tregs in tolerant kidney transplant recipients. CD4+CD25+CD127- Tregs, CD4+CD25- non-Tregs, CD4 and CD8 cells were sorted. V lost 4 bases and J lost 3; bases outside the gene matches: 9. Germline V gene data show CDR1 as SQVTM and CDR2 as ANQGSEA. CDR3 length: 14 residues. Study conclusions and caveats: Tregs expanded with activated donor B cells seemed most donor-specific. The small number of patients limits these findings pending further validation. No direct test of biological reproducibility was done here.

This clonotype originated in a human donor in good health. The chain uses TRBV29-1 and TRBJ2-7; 7 bases agree with TRBD1. The material sequenced was CD4+ T cells from blood. CDR3 sequence (DNA): TGCAGCGTTGCAAGGGGGCGATTGGTCTACGAGCAGTACTTC. Amino acid sequence: CSVARGRLVYEQYF.